The 2 T cell receptor beta chains listed next were all sequenced from one sample in a study of blood T cells in healthy people across ages (dated by TCRdb to 2014 to 2015). The library was generated by 5' RACE. Sequencing used an Illumina HiSeq 2500. A second PCR of 7 to 11 cycles was performed with a sample-barcoded 5' primer and a J-beta primer mix. TCRdb applied fastp at Q25 and MiXCR to the public reads, then kept only in-frame beta chains. Rows are combined by CDR3 protein, so each entry shows the most common genes and DNA. This sample is represented by hundreds of thousands of distinct CDR3 sequences; 32% of them were singletons. 15% to 17% of the sample is in the top ten clones. Specimen: blood. The receptors were gathered from a woman of 80 years or more in good health. Donor details come from another sample of the same person, matched by shared clones.

For this clonotype: This may come from a read error, since a much larger clone is one base off. The rearrangement links TRBV9 to TRBJ2-5, with 9 bases matching TRBD2. Trimming took 3 bases from V and 1 from J; bases not matched to a gene: 10. The CDR3 contains 17 residues. Germline values: CDR1 SGDLS, CDR2 YYNGEE. Written as DNA, the CDR3 is TGTGCCAGCAGCGCAGAACCAGCGGGGGGCTCCCAAGAGACCCAGTACTTC. Its protein product is CASSAEPAGGSQETQYF.

This clonotype has ten or more counts. Written as DNA, the CDR3 is TGTGCCAGCTTAGGGGCGCTCACAGATACGCAGTATTTT. It yields the protein CASLGALTDTQYF. V is TRBV12-3 or TRBV12-4 and J is TRBJ2-3; the D gene is possibly TRBD1 (5 bases). The CDR3 is 13 residues long. The V gene lost 8 bases and the J gene lost 2 bases, with 11 bases spanning the gap.